A selection of T cell receptor beta chains follows, all from one sample in a study of PD-1 blockade in classical Hodgkin lymphoma. Assay used: immunoSEQ multiplex PCR; TCRdb lists only in-frame clones, some missing. The sample lists 20,000 to 25,000 clones; around nine tenths were seen once. The sequencing sample was made of CD4+ T cells from blood. The source is a human donor with classical Hodgkin lymphoma. The CDR3 runs from the conserved cysteine through the conserved F or W. Only some rows state a clone size, as once, few, many or a class for expanded clones.

v_gene	abundance	CDR3aa
TRBV4-1	NA	CASSHPGTGGSGYTF
TRBV4-3	NA	CASSQSRGNIQYF
TRBV9	NA	CASKQTISNEQFF
TRBV19	few	CASKEGAYTEAFF
TRBV6-5	NA	CASSYSPAGVNTEAFF
TRBV18	NA	CASSTRTGGVDTQYF
TRBV5-4	NA	CASSLGPGPIGETQYF
TRBV2	NA	CASSGTLSGNTIYF
TRBV15	NA	CATSRRDGGRGAFF
TRBV10-3	NA	CAITWSPNNSPLHF
TRBV5-4	NA	CASSGISSTDTQYF
TRBV4-1	NA	CASSQDGGGANVLTF
TRBV6-5	NA	CAAQSSYEQYF
TRBV4-1	NA	CASSRVDGAKNIQYF
TRBV15	NA	CATSIVFTGTGANVLTF
TRBV19	NA	CASSPTTGQQRF
TRBV28	once	CASSLPPPDTQYF
TRBV30	NA	CASTGTANTEAFF
TRBV6-1	once	CASSLGTNTGELFF
TRBV20-1	NA	CSAPQADTQYF
TRBV5-5	NA	CASSLVGTGTYEQYF
TRBV4-1	NA	CASSSGTGFADTQYF
TRBV5-4	NA	CASRIAGGMRNTQYF
TRBV9	NA	CASSPQRREGQDTGELFF
TRBV7-2	NA	CASSRSTGDTYEQYF
TRBV2	NA	CASSSTDRELSYEQYF
TRBV30	NA	CAWTASWLDNEKLFF